The 3 T cell receptor beta chains presented below share a single source sample, sequenced in a study of cytomegalovirus exposure and HLA in healthy donors. Data came from immunoSEQ multiplex PCR; TCRdb stores just in-frame clones and leaves some out. This sample has some 250,000 clones, with about 90% found just once. The specimen sequenced was PBMCs. The receptors were sampled from a woman between 18 and 30 years old in good health and CMV-seronegative.

V is TRBV5-6 and J is TRBJ2-7; 10 bases fit TRBD1. CDR1 is SGHDT, CDR2 YYEEEE, per germline. There are 17 residues in the CDR3. V shed 1 base and J 5 bases; nucleotides not matched to a gene: 12. The DNA for the CDR3 is TGTGCCAGCAGCTTGCAGGGACAGGGGTTTTTGGCTGACGAGCAGTACTTC. Its protein product is CASSLQGQGFLADEQYF.

V gene TRBV9 combines with J gene TRBJ2-5; 10 nucleotides align to TRBD2. V lost 0 bases, J lost 5 bases, and 10 bases stayed unmatched. This CDR3 is built from 17 residues. Per the germline V gene, CDR1 is SGDLS and CDR2 is YYNGEE. The CDR3 region has the DNA TGTGCCAGCAGCGTAGCTCCTAGCGGGGGAGGACGGGAGACCCAGTACTTC. Amino acids: CASSVAPSGGGRETQYF.

The V call is TRBV27, the J call TRBJ2-7, with TRBD2 as a possible D gene (5 bases). This CDR3 comprises 14 residues. Germline V CDR1 and CDR2: MNHEY, SMNVEV (reference sequence). V was trimmed by 0 bases and J by 3 bases, leaving 9 bases between them. Here the CDR3 reads CASSLSGVGYEQYV. The CDR3 DNA is TGTGCCAGCAGTTTATCCGGGGTCGGCTACGAGCAGTACGTC.